This T cell receptor beta chain is from a study of chemoradiotherapy in HPV16-positive cancers (dated by TCRdb to 2021 to 2024). A note on the overall study: Using functional T-cell assays on cells from a couple of HPV16-positive patients, the researchers defined candidate HPV-specific T-cell clones and common TCR motifs. The study asked whether T-cell immunity to the HPV oncoproteins E6 and E7 changes during chemoradiotherapy and whether this immunity affects survival. The candidate HPV-specific TCRs and motifs were then tracked in TCR repertoires from under 100 patients with HPV-related cancers. The research as a whole found: The functional definition of HPV-specific T cells was derived from only two HPV16-positive patients, and the survival association was reported for HPV16-positive patients. Expansion of candidate HPV-specific clones and E7-related TCR motifs was observed in the tumor microenvironment during treatment, whereas no such expansion was observed for non-HPV-specific T cells. In HPV16-positive patients, expansion of HPV-responsive T cells during chemoradiotherapy was associated with improved recurrence-free survival.

Concerning this clone itself: It has no known antigen specificity. The junction shows a germline mismatch at one end, possibly a read error.

The protocol used for the library was the immunoSEQ multiplex PCR assay. Not all clones reach the TCRdb copy of this immuneACCESS table, which keeps in-frame sequences only. Checked studies attribute under half of the gap to unresolved V genes and leave the rest unexplained. The sample table lists approximately 19,000 clones, roughly 86% of them with a count of one. Of the sample, around 4.9% falls within the top ten clones. The germline V gene yields SQVTM for CDR1 and ANQGSEA for CDR2. Including cysteine and phenylalanine, the CDR3 has 15 amino acids. The kept DNA is CDR3 alone, 45 bases in frame from the first base. Repertoires were sampled multiple times during chemoradiotherapy, which allowed clonal expansion in the tumor microenvironment to be followed.

The sample was blood, taken from a patient who underwent chemoradiotherapy. The sequence joins TRBV29-1 to TRBJ2-7, with TRBD1 identical over 10 junction bases. The receptor was derived from a human donor with HPV-associated anogenital cancer. The DNA is TGCAGCGTTGTCGGAGGGGACAGGGGTTCCTCCGAGCAGTACTTC. Translation gives CSVVGGDRGSSEQYF.